The sequence of this T cell receptor (beta chain) was determined in a study of blood T cells in healthy people across ages. Primed by a sample-barcoded 5' primer and a J-beta primer mix, a second PCR proceeded for roughly 7 to 11 cycles. MiXCR, applied by TCRdb to the 5' RACE reads, yields one record per CDR3 protein. The table includes around 620,000 distinct CDR3 sequences, 27% detected once. Germline V gene lookup returns CDR1 SQVTM and CDR2 ANQGSEA. The CDR3 is 12 residues long. The V end was cut by 1 base, the J end by 0 bases, with 4 bases between. This chain links TRBV29-1 with TRBJ2-7; D remains unclear. This receptor was obtained from a woman in her 70s in good health. Material: blood. CDR3 nucleotide sequence: TGCAGCGTTGAAGTCCTCTCCTACGAGCAGTACTTC. The encoded protein is CSVEVLSYEQYF.